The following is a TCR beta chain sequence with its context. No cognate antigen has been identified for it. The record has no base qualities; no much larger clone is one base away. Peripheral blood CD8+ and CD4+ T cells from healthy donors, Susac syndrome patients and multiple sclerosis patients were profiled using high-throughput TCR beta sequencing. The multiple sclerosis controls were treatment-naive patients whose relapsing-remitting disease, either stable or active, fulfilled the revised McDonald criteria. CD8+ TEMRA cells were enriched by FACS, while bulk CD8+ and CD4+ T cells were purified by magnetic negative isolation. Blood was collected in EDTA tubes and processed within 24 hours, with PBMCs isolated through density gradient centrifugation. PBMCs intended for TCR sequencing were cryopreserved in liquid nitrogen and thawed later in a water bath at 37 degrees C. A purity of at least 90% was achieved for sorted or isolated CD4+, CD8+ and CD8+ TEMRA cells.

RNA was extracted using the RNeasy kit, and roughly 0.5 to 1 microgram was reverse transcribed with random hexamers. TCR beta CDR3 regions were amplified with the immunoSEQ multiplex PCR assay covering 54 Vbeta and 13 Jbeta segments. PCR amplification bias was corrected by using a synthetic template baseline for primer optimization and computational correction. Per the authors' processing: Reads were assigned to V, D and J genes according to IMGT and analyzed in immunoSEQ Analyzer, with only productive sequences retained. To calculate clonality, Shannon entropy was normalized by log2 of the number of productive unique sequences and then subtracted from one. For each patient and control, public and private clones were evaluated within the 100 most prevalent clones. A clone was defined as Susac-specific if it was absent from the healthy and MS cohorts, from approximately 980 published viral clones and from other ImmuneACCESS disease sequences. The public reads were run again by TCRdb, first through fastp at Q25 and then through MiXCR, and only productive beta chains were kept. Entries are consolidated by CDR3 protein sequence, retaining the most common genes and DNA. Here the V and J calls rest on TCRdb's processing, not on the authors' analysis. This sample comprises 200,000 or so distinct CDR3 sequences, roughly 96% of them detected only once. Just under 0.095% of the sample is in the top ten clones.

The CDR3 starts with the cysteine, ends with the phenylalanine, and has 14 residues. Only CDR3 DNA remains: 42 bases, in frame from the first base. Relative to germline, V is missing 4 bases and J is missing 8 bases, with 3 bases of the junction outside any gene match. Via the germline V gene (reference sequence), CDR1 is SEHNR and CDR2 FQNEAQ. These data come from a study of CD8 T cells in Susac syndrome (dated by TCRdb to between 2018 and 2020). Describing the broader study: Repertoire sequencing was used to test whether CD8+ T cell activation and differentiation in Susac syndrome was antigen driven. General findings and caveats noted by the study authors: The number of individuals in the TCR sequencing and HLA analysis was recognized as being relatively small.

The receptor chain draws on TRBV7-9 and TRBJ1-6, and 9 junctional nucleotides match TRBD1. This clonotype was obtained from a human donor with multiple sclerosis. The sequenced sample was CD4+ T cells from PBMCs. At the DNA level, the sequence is TGTGCCAGCAGCTCACAGGGGGCTTATTCACCCCTCCACTTT. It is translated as CASSSQGAYSPLHF. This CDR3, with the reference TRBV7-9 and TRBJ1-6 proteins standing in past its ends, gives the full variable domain DTGVSQNPRHKITKRGQNVTFRCDPISEHNRLYWYRQTLGQGPEFLTYFQNEAQLEKSRLLSDRFSAERPKGSFSTLEIQRTEQGDSAMYLCASSSQGAYSPLHFGNGTRLTVT.